The 12 T cell receptor beta chains reported below all come from one sample, sequenced in a study of Ad26.COV2.S vaccination and SARS-CoV-2 variants. The treatment here: 19 received Ad26.COV2.S at low or high dose, single or two shots; about 5 received placebo; per-sample allocation not given. After the first vaccine or placebo injection, samples were drawn on day 63. Clones were read by immunoSEQ multiplex PCR, and TCRdb kept only the in-frame ones, dropping some. The sample contains roughly 500,000 clones, approximately 90% of which appear only once. The sample in question was peripheral blood, obtained in a trial of Ad26.COV2.S vaccine versus placebo. The source of these receptors is a person aged 18-65 years who received the Ad26.COV2.S COVID-19 vaccine or a placebo.

This chain uses TRBV27 with TRBJ2-7; 16 bases align to TRBD2. This CDR3 region has 17 residues. CDR1 and CDR2 from the germline V gene are MNHEY and SMNVEV (reference sequence). J gave up 7 bases and V 6 bases, and 12 bases lay outside the gene matches. CDR3 DNA: TGTGCCAGCAGCGAGCAAACGGGACTAGCGGGAGGGAGAGAGCAGTACTTC. Translating it yields CASSEQTGLAGGREQYF.

The rearrangement joins TRBV18 to TRBJ2-7; TRBD1 might be the D (6 bases). The CDR3 length is 15 residues. V was clipped by 6 bases and J by 3 bases, with 18 bases between them. Germline CDR1 is KGHSH and CDR2 is LQKENI. For the CDR3, the DNA is TGTGCCAGCTCGCTCGGGGCAGGGGCGAACTACGAGCAGTACTTC. This gives the protein CASSLGAGANYEQYF.

The chain couples TRBV29-1 to TRBJ1-2; 11 bases match TRBD1. Germline values: CDR1 SQVTM, CDR2 ANQGSEA. CDR3 length: 14 residues. V lost 4 bases to trimming and J lost 3 bases; unmatched junction nucleotides: 4. In nucleotides, the CDR3 is TGCAGCGTTGGCGAGGGACAGGGGGACTATGGCTACACCTTC. It yields the protein CSVGEGQGDYGYTF.

The V call is TRBV7-8, the J call TRBJ1-1; the D is unclear. The V end was cut by 2 bases, the J end by 0 bases, with 7 bases between. CDR1 SGHVS and CDR2 FQNEAQ come from the germline V gene. The CDR3 consists of 14 residues. The CDR3 reads CASSLNTMNTEAFF. The CDR3 bases are TGTGCCAGCAGCTTAAACACCATGAACACTGAAGCTTTCTTT.

V and J are TRBV7-9 and TRBJ1-5; TRBD1 aligns across 12 bases. This CDR3 is 15 amino acids long. V dropped 5 bases and J dropped 9; count of bases not matched to a gene: 8. Germline lookup yields CDR1 SEHNR and CDR2 FQNEAQ (reference sequence). The CDR3, as DNA: TGTGCCAGCAGCCAGGGACAGGGGGCGGTTTGGCCCCAGCATTTT. This translates into CASSQGQGAVWPQHF.

The rearrangement links TRBV28 to TRBJ2-7; D might be TRBD1 (6 bases). The CDR3 covers 14 residues. Trimming shortened V by 1 base and J by 6 bases, and 13 bases separated the two germline ends. Germline CDR1 MDHEN, CDR2 SYDVKM. CDR3 sequence: CASSLSLQGSEQYF. The CDR3 DNA follows: TGTGCCAGCAGTTTATCCCTCCAGGGGAGCGAGCAGTACTTC.

This sequence joins TRBV28 and TRBJ2-1; 8 bases map to TRBD2. The J segment lost 2 bases and the V segment lost 6 bases, leaving 6 bases of the junction unmatched. Germline lookup yields CDR1 MDHEN and CDR2 SYDVKM. This CDR3 region has 15 residues. The CDR3, as DNA: TGTGCCAGCAGCGACCTAGCGGGTACCTACAATGAGCAGTTCTTC. This translates into CASSDLAGTYNEQFF.

This clone has only a few counts. V gene TRBV18 combines with J gene TRBJ1-2; no definite D call. CDR3 length: 13 amino acids. V lost 4 bases and J 2 bases, leaving 8 bases between the germline ends. CDR1 is KGHSH and CDR2 is LQKENI in the germline V gene. CDR3 sequence reads: CASSRVENYGYTF. CDR3 bases: TGTGCCAGCTCACGGGTAGAGAACTATGGCTACACCTTC.

The chain combines TRBV19 with TRBJ1-2; 9 bases agree with TRBD1. The ends lost 4 bases at V and 7 bases at J; junction bases unmatched: 10. Germline V gene data show CDR1 as LNHDA and CDR2 as SQIVND (reference sequence). The CDR3 runs to 15 residues. The CDR3 is CASSTYRGRLRGYTF. CDR3 bases: TGTGCCAGTAGTACGTACAGGGGGCGCCTCCGTGGCTACACCTTC.

Comment on this clone: One end of the junction does not line up with germline, which may come from a read error. The rearrangement links TRBV7-9 to TRBJ1-1, with D possibly TRBD1 on 6 matching bases. The CDR3 runs 14 residues. Germline-derived CDR1 and CDR2 are SEHNR and FQNEAQ (reference sequence). CDR3 loop: CASSVATGNTEAFF. In nucleotides, the CDR3 is TGTGCCAGCAGCGTAGCGACAGGGAACACTGAAGCTTTCTTT.

The chain is built from TRBV28 and TRBJ2-5; tentatively, D is TRBD2 (5 bases). The CDR3 covers 14 residues. V lost 8 bases, J lost 1 base, and 14 bases lay in between. The germline V gene encodes CDR1 MDHEN and CDR2 SYDVKM. The CDR3 nucleotides read TGTGCCAGCCGGGCGAGGGATTTCCAAGAGACCCAGTACTTC. Translation gives CASRARDFQETQYF.

V gene TRBV28 combines with J gene TRBJ2-7; D is uncertain. Trimming shortened V by 4 bases and J by 3 bases, and 7 bases separated the two germline ends. This CDR3 is 12 amino acids long. Germline V gene sequence: CDR1 MDHEN, CDR2 SYDVKM. CDR3 nucleotide sequence: TGTGCCAGCAGTTCCGCTGGCTACGAGCAGTACTTC. The encoded protein is CASSSAGYEQYF.